This record covers a single TCR beta chain. Primers: 60 Vbeta forward and 13 Jbeta reverse. Using immunoSEQ multiplex PCR, the repertoire was profiled, and TCRdb retains in-frame clones only, with some absent. The sample yields under 150,000 clones, 70% to 80% seen once. These data belong to a study of cytomegalovirus exposure and HLA in healthy donors. Unrecorded immune exposures were likely, despite nominal health at sampling. J lost 5 bases, V lost 5 bases, and 20 bases had no gene match. Germline V gives CDR1 MNHEY, CDR2 SMNVEV (reference sequence). This CDR3 has 18 amino acids. This chain links TRBV27 with TRBJ1-1, with 7 bases matching TRBD1. This receptor was taken from a woman between 18 and 30 years old in good health and CMV-seronegative. The sequencing input was PBMCs. For the CDR3, the DNA is TGTGCCAGCAGTCCCCTGGAGTATTCGACAGGGTATGTGACTGAAGCTTTCTTT. Translated: CASSPLEYSTGYVTEAFF.